Below are 10 T cell receptor beta chains sequenced from a single sample in a study of technical replicates of blood from a handful of donors. Generated by immunoSEQ multiplex PCR, the TCRdb table keeps only in-frame clones and is missing some. The table has some 80,000 clones, about 96% seen once. The sequenced sample was T cells isolated from PBMCs. The receptor source for this set is a human donor in good health.

This chain joins TRBV6-1 and TRBJ2-5; D ambiguous. V dropped 6 bases and J dropped 1 base, with 12 bases sitting between them. The CDR3 sequence is 14 residues long. Germline assignment: CDR1 MNHNS and CDR2 SASEGT. CDR3 loop: CASSLFGSQETQYF. In DNA, the CDR3 is TGTGCCAGCAGCCTCTTCGGGTCCCAAGAGACCCAGTACTTC.

The chain joins TRBV4-2 to TRBJ2-3; no clear D gene. This CDR3 comprises 14 residues. Germline lookup yields CDR1 LGHNA and CDR2 YNFKEQ. Deletions cut 1 base from V and 2 bases from J, with 7 bases between. CDR3 DNA: TGTGCCAGCAGCCAAGTTAGATTCACAGATACGCAGTATTTT. Protein: CASSQVRFTDTQYF.

This chain uses TRBV4-1 with TRBJ2-7; 9 nucleotides line up with TRBD2. V shed 4 bases and J 0 bases; nucleotides not matched to a gene: 13. Germline CDR1 and CDR2: MGHRA and YSYEKL. The length of the CDR3 is 18 residues. Here the CDR3 DNA reads TGCGCCAGCAGCCCCCAGGCTAGCGGGATAAGTAGCTCCTACGAGCAGTACTTC. It encodes CASSPQASGISSSYEQYF.

Comment on this clone: Sequence at one end of the junction differs from germline and may be a read error. The CDR3 DNA is TGTGCTAGCAGCGCGGGGTACACCGGGGAGCTGTTTTTT. Its translation is CASSAGYTGELFF. V gene TRBV7-7 combines with J gene TRBJ2-2; maybe TRBD2 (6 bases). This CDR3 contains 13 residues. The germline CDR1 and CDR2 sequences are SSHAT and FNYEAQ (reference sequence).

The V call is TRBV6-5, the J call TRBJ1-5; tentative D call: TRBD1 (5 bases). The germline CDR1 and CDR2 sequences are MNHEY and SVGAGI. This CDR3 region has 14 residues. Deletions cut 8 bases from V and 2 bases from J, with 13 bases between. CDR3 nucleotides: TGTGCCAGCTCTCCGGGACTGCGCAATCAGCCCCAGCATTTT. Encoded protein: CASSPGLRNQPQHF.

The rearrangement joins TRBV5-1 to TRBJ2-1; unclear D gene. This CDR3 spans 13 amino acids. In germline, CDR1 is SGHRS, CDR2 YFSETQ. V dropped 2 bases and J dropped 6 bases, with 9 bases sitting between them. The CDR3 is CASSFYSSNEQFF. CDR3 nucleotides: TGCGCCAGCAGCTTTTACTCATCCAATGAGCAGTTCTTC.

This clone was found once. The genes are TRBV7-9 and TRBJ2-3; maybe TRBD2 (6 bases). This CDR3 comprises 15 residues. In germline, CDR1 is SEHNR, CDR2 FQNEAQ (reference sequence). V lost 1 base and J 2 bases, leaving 10 bases between the germline ends. The CDR3 DNA sequence: TGTGCCAGCAGCTTAGATTGGGGACTCACAGATACGCAGTATTTT. As protein: CASSLDWGLTDTQYF.

The chain has TRBV10-3 and TRBJ2-6; a possible D gene is TRBD1 (5 bases). Germline-derived CDR1 and CDR2 are ENHRY and SYGVKD. V was trimmed by 3 bases and J by 0 bases, leaving 12 bases between them. This CDR3 has 17 amino acids. CDR3 nucleotides: TGTGCCATCAGTGAAGGGGTCCCAAGCTCTGGGGCCAACGTCCTGACTTTC. This gives the protein CAISEGVPSSGANVLTF.

The chain uses TRBV16 and TRBJ1-1, with 12 bases that match TRBD1. The CDR3 has 15 residues. Germline V gives CDR1 KGHSY, CDR2 FQNENV. The junction had 8 bases not matched to a gene; V was cut back by 4 bases and J by 8 bases. DNA for the CDR3: TGTGCCAGCAGCCGGGGACAGGGGGCAGCGGAGGAAGCTTTCTTT. Amino acid sequence: CASSRGQGAAEEAFF. The whole variable domain, filled in from reference TRBV16 and TRBJ1-1, reads GEEVAQTPKHLVRGEGQKAKLYCAPIKGHSYVFWYQQVLKNEFKFLISFQNENVFDETGMPKERFSAKCLPNSPCSLEIQATKLEDSAVYFCASSRGQGAAEEAFFGQGTRLTVV.

The CDR3 region is CASSVTGDYYGYTF. The CDR3 DNA is TGTGCCAGCAGTGTAACCGGAGACTACTATGGCTACACCTTC. This chain uses TRBV25-1 with TRBJ1-2; no firm D call. The CDR3 is made up of 14 amino acids. CDR1 is MGHDK and CDR2 is SYGVNS in the germline V gene. Between the trimmed V and J ends, which lost 4 bases and 3 bases, there was a span of 12 bases.